What follows are 20 T cell receptor beta chains derived from one specimen sequenced in a study of blood T cell repertoires in COVID-19. Data came from immunoSEQ multiplex PCR; TCRdb stores just in-frame clones and leaves some out. The sample holds about 20,000 clones; 79% are singletons and the top ten take about 56%. The sequenced material came from peripheral blood. The receptors come from a man aged 80 or over with acute or convalescent COVID-19.

The rearrangement links TRBV6-2 or TRBV6-3 to TRBJ1-2; possible D gene TRBD1, 5 bases. CDR1 is MNHEY, CDR2 SVGEGT, per germline. The CDR3 contains 15 residues. V was trimmed by 5 bases and J by 3 bases, leaving 16 bases between them. The CDR3 loop reads CASSSRGGSDYGYTF. Written as DNA, the CDR3 is TGTGCCAGCAGTAGCCGCGGGGGATCGGACTATGGCTACACCTTC.

The count of this clone is one. The V and J genes are TRBV5-6 and TRBJ2-1, with 10 bases aligning to TRBD2. The trim removed 4 bases at V and 0 bases at J, leaving 10 bases unmatched. The CDR3 spans 18 residues. Germline V gene lookup returns CDR1 SGHDT and CDR2 YYEEEE. The DNA of the CDR3 is TGTGCCAGCAGCCACCCTAGCGGGAGAAGGTCCTCCTACAATGAGCAGTTCTTC. This sequence encodes CASSHPSGRRSSYNEQFF.

This clone was counted a single time. This rearrangement joins TRBV19 to TRBJ2-2, with 9 positions matching TRBD1. This CDR3 spans 18 amino acids. Trimming at V came to 4 bases and at J to 7 bases, leaving 16 bases not matched to a gene. Germline CDR1 is LNHDA and CDR2 is SQIVND (reference sequence). The CDR3 sequence is CASSRATGGRLGGGELFF. CDR3 sequence (DNA): TGTGCCAGTAGTAGGGCTACAGGGGGCCGTCTTGGAGGCGGGGAGCTGTTTTTT.

The chain has TRBV5-6 and TRBJ2-5; possible D gene TRBD2, 5 bases. This CDR3 contains 15 residues. V lost 4 bases, J lost 8 bases, and 21 bases lay in between. Looked up from germline, CDR1 is SGHDT and CDR2 is YYEEEE. CDR3 in DNA: TGTGCCAGCAGCCCACCGGGGTCATCTTCGGGAACCCAGTACTTC. As protein: CASSPPGSSSGTQYF.

The chain combines TRBV23-1 with TRBJ2-1; 8 bases line up with TRBD2. TRBV23-1 is sorted into the ORF group, with uncertain function. The CDR3 is made up of 15 amino acids. Germline trimming cut 4 bases from V and 3 bases from J; bases unmatched to any gene: 5. The CDR3 protein is CASSRPSGFYNEQFF. The CDR3 nucleotides read TGCGCCAGCAGTCGTCCTAGCGGGTTCTACAATGAGCAGTTCTTC.

The chain has TRBV12-3 or TRBV12-4 and TRBJ2-1, with 9 positions matching TRBD1. V shed 5 bases, J shed 13 bases, and the junction held 3 bases outside the gene matches. The CDR3 totals 11 residues. CDR3 in amino acids: CASSRDRAQFF. In DNA form, the CDR3 reads TGTGCCAGCAGTCGGGACAGGGCTCAGTTCTTC.

The genes are TRBV12-5 and TRBJ1-5; a possible D gene is TRBD1 (5 bases). Per germline, CDR1 LGHNT and CDR2 FRNRAP. The CDR3 consists of 15 residues. V lost 3 bases and J lost 3, with 12 bases in between. CDR3 DNA sequence: TGTGCTAGTGGTTTAGGGGATGTGAACAATCAGCCCCAGCATTTT. It yields the protein CASGLGDVNNQPQHF.

This chain connects TRBV28 to TRBJ2-7; D perhaps matches TRBD1 (5 bases). The V gene lost 4 bases and the J gene lost 1 base, with 11 bases spanning the gap. The CDR3 consists of 14 residues. Germline CDR1 MDHEN, CDR2 SYDVKM. CDR3 bases: TGTGCCAGCAGTTATCAGGGAACTTCCTACGAGCAGTACTTC. Its protein is CASSYQGTSYEQYF.

V usage is TRBV12-3 or TRBV12-4 and J usage is TRBJ1-2; no clear D gene. The V gene lost 3 bases and the J gene lost 4 bases, with 6 bases spanning the gap. The length of the CDR3 is 12 residues. The CDR3 nucleotides are TGTGCCAGCAGTTTGGCTTTCTATGGCTACACCTTC. Its protein product is CASSLAFYGYTF.

This clone was counted a single time. The same CDR3 arises from other DNA sequences in this sample as well. This sequence joins TRBV28 and TRBJ2-5; the D is unclear. V lost 5 bases to trimming and J lost 5 bases, with 18 bases between them. The CDR3 consists of 15 residues. Per the germline V gene, CDR1 is MDHEN and CDR2 is SYDVKM. CDR3 sequence reads: CASSPPRIPRETQYF. CDR3 nucleotide sequence: TGTGCCAGCAGTCCACCCAGGATCCCAAGGGAGACCCAGTACTTC. The whole variable domain, filled in from reference TRBV28 and TRBJ2-5, reads DVKVTQSSRYLVKRTGEKVFLECVQDMDHENMFWYRQDPGLGLRLIYFSYDVKMKEKGDIPEGYSVSREKKERFSLILESASTNQTSMYLCASSPPRIPRETQYFGPGTRLLVL.

This chain joins TRBV5-1 and TRBJ1-2; 8 bases map to TRBD1. The V gene's germline CDR1 is SGHRS and CDR2 YFSETQ. This CDR3 has 14 amino acids. J was trimmed by 2 bases and V by 5 bases; bases with no gene match: 5. CDR3 amino acids: CASRPGTGNYGYTF. CDR3 in DNA: TGCGCCAGCAGACCTGGGACAGGCAACTATGGCTACACCTTC.

V and J are TRBV6-5 and TRBJ2-1, with TRBD1 matching over 7 bases. Per germline, CDR1 MNHEY and CDR2 SVGAGI. The CDR3 extends over 14 amino acids. The V segment lost 6 bases and the J segment 2 bases; nucleotides outside the gene matches: 4. The CDR3 DNA sequence: TGTGCCAGCAGGCCAGGGGGAACCTACAATGAGCAGTTCTTC. Translating gives CASRPGGTYNEQFF.

This clone was counted only a few times. The chain uses TRBV6-2 or TRBV6-3 and TRBJ1-5; D is unresolved. With 3 bases removed from V and 1 base from J, the gap between germline ends came to 7 bases. From germline, CDR1 is MNHEY and CDR2 SVGEGT. The CDR3 length is 14 residues. DNA of the CDR3: TGTGCCAGCAGTTATCGACAAAGCAATCAGCCCCAGCATTTT. The encoded protein is CASSYRQSNQPQHF.

The chain recombines TRBV7-3 with TRBJ1-1; D might be TRBD1 (6 bases). V was shortened by 7 bases and J by 4 bases, with 19 bases between the two germline ends. Germline values: CDR1 SGHTA, CDR2 FQGTGA. The CDR3 runs to 15 residues. This CDR3 reads CASTSQGLRSTEAFF. In DNA, the CDR3 is TGTGCCAGCACCTCTCAGGGGTTAAGGAGCACTGAAGCTTTCTTT.

The V and J genes are TRBV3-1 (or the pseudogene TRBV3-2) and TRBJ1-3; TRBD1 is a possible D gene (6 bases). The CDR3 is 14 residues long. The germline V gene encodes CDR1 LGHDT and CDR2 YNNKEL (reference sequence). V lost 1 base, J lost 5 bases, and 9 bases lay in between. CDR3 region: CASSQGRGRNTIYF. The CDR3 DNA reads as TGTGCCAGCAGCCAAGGCAGGGGTCGAAACACCATATATTTT.

The genes are TRBV28 and TRBJ1-6; 8 nucleotides agree with TRBD1. Looked up from germline, CDR1 is MDHEN and CDR2 is SYDVKM. V was clipped by 5 bases and J by 9 bases; unmatched bases: 6. The CDR3 is made up of 14 amino acids. This CDR3 reads CASSQQGERSPLHF. The DNA for the CDR3 is TGTGCCAGCAGTCAACAGGGGGAGCGTTCACCCCTCCACTTT.

The genes are TRBV19 and TRBJ1-5, with D tentatively TRBD1 (6 bases). Per the germline V gene, CDR1 is LNHDA and CDR2 is SQIVND (reference sequence). The CDR3 has 14 amino acids. Between the trimmed V and J ends, which lost 5 bases and 6 bases, there was a span of 14 bases. The CDR3 protein is CASSVHREGQPQHF. The CDR3 DNA reads as TGTGCCAGTAGTGTACACAGGGAGGGTCAGCCCCAGCATTTT. Together with reference TRBV19 and TRBJ1-5, the CDR3 gives the full variable domain: DGGITQSPKYLFRKEGQNVTLSCEQNLNHDAMYWYRQDPGQGLRLIYYSQIVNDFQKGDIAEGYSVSREKKESFPLTVTSAQKNPTAFYLCASSVHREGQPQHFGDGTRLSIL.

This clone was observed a handful of times. The V call is TRBV2, the J call TRBJ1-2, with 8 bases lining up with TRBD1. Germline CDR1 is SNHLY and CDR2 is FYNNEI. The CDR3 consists of 18 residues. The V and J ends lost 4 bases and 0 bases, in that order; junction bases with no gene match: 13. The CDR3 DNA is TGTGCCAGCAGTGTCCCCGCGAGACAGGGGATAACTAACTATGGCTACACCTTC. Translating it yields CASSVPARQGITNYGYTF.

This sequence joins TRBV19 and TRBJ1-1; D remains unclear. The CDR3 sequence is 13 residues long. The V gene's germline CDR1 is LNHDA and CDR2 SQIVND (reference sequence). The germline V and J ends were trimmed by 4 bases and 0 bases, with 6 bases remaining between them. Written as DNA, the CDR3 is TGTGCCAGTAGTAAACTGGTGAACACTGAAGCTTTCTTT. Protein: CASSKLVNTEAFF.

The V and J genes are TRBV3-1 (or the pseudogene TRBV3-2) and TRBJ2-3; tentative D call: TRBD2 (6 bases). The length of the CDR3 is 17 residues. With 3 bases removed from V and 6 bases from J, the gap between germline ends came to 22 bases. Germline CDR1 is LGHDT and CDR2 is YNNKEL (reference sequence). The CDR3 DNA reads as TGTGCCAGCAGCCATTCCGTAGCGGACCGTCCCGGGGATACGCAGTATTTT. Its translation: CASSHSVADRPGDTQYF.